This T cell receptor (beta chain) emerged from a study of blood T cells in healthy people across ages. As concerns this clonotype: The target antigen is unknown.

For the second PCR, which ran for roughly 7 to 11 cycles, a sample-barcoded 5' primer and a J-beta primer mix were used. Each cDNA was tagged by a template-switch adaptor containing 12 random nucleotides. MiXCR, applied by TCRdb to the 5' RACE reads, yields one record per CDR3 protein. The repertoire holds under 2 million distinct CDR3 sequences, around 36% seen once, with 11% in the top ten. Study-level findings and limits: Among long-lived donors, naive CD4+ cells were more numerous and diversity higher than in aged donors.

The CDR3 totals 16 residues. V lost 0 bases, J lost 9 bases, and 11 bases stayed unmatched. Germline CDR1 is LGHNA and CDR2 is YNFKEQ. Sequenced material: blood. The sequence came from a woman aged 25 to 45 in good health. The rearrangement links TRBV4-2 to TRBJ2-1; 7 bases map to TRBD2. CDR3 DNA sequence: TGTGCCAGCAGCCAAGATCCCCTAGCGGAGAGGGGTGAGCAGTTCTTC. Its protein is CASSQDPLAERGEQFF.